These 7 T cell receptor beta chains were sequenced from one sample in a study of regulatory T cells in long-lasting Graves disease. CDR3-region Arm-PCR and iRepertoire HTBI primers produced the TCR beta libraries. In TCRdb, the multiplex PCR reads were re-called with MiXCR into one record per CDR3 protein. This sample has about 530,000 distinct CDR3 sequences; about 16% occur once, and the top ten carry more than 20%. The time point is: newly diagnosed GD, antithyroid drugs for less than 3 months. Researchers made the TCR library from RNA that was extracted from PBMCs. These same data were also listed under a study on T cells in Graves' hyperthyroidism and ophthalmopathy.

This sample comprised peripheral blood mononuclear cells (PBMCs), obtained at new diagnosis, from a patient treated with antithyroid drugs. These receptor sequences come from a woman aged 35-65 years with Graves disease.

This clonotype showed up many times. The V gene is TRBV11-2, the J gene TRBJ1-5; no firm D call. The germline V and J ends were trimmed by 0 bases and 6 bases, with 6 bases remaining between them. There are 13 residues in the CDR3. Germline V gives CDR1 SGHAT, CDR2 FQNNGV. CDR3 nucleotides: TGTGCCAGCAGCTTAGAACGGGGTCAGCCCCAGCATTTT. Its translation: CASSLERGQPQHF.

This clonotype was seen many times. CDR3 bases: TGTGCCAGCCTTGGGATGAACACTGAAGCTTTCTTT. Translating gives CASLGMNTEAFF. The chain employs TRBV12-3 or TRBV12-4 and TRBJ1-1; D call uncertain. V was clipped by 8 bases and J by 0 bases, with 7 bases between them. The CDR3 runs to 12 residues.

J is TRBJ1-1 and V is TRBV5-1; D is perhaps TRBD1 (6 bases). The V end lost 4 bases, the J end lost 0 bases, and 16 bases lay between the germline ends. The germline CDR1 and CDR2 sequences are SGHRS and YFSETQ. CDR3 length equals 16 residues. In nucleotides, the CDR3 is TGCGCCAGCAGCAACCCCCCGGGACAATTGAACACTGAAGCTTTCTTT. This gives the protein CASSNPPGQLNTEAFF.

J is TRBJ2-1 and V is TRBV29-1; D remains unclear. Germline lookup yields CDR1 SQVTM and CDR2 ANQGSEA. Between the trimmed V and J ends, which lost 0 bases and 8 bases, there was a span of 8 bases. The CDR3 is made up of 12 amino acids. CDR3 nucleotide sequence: TGCAGCGTTGAAGATACCAGTTATGAGCAGTTCTTC. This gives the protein CSVEDTSYEQFF.

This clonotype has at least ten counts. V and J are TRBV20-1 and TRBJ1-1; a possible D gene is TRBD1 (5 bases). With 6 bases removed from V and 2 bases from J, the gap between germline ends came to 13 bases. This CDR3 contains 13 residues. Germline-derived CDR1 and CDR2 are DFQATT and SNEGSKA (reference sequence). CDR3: CSAFRDSNTEAFF. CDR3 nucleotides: TGCAGTGCATTCCGGGACTCAAACACTGAAGCTTTCTTT.

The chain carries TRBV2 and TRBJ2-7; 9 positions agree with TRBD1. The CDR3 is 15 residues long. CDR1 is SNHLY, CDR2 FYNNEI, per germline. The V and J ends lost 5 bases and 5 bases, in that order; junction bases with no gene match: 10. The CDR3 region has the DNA TGTGCCAGCAGTTACCCGGGGACAGGGCTAGACGAGCAGTACTTC. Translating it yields CASSYPGTGLDEQYF.

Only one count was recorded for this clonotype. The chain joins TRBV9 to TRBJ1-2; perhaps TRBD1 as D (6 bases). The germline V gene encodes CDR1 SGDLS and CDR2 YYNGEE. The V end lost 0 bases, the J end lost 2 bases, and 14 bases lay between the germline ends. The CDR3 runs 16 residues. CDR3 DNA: TGTGCCAGCAGCGTAGGAGGGGCAGGGGACAACTATGGCTACACCTTC. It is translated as CASSVGGAGDNYGYTF.